The sequence of this T cell receptor beta chain was determined in a study of blood T cell repertoires in COVID-19. Study-level information: Specimens from acute and convalescent COVID-19 originated in the United States, Italy and Spain. Sources were T cells, B-cell-depleted T cells, or PBMCs; the material itself was cDNA or gDNA.

V shed 4 bases and J 2 bases; nucleotides not matched to a gene: 14. The CDR3 contains 19 residues. Germline values: CDR1 SGHTA, CDR2 FQGNSA. Per the original methods: Amplification with reference gene primers provided the estimates of nucleated cell counts. Sequencing was performed with immunoSEQ multiplex PCR; in TCRdb, only in-frame clones are kept and a portion is missing. The DNA was the basis for D and trimming; V, J and clone size are from that table. This table has about 120,000 clones, just under 80% appearing once. V is TRBV7-2 and J is TRBJ2-5; TRBD2 agrees at 12 bases. Material for sequencing was peripheral blood. The TCR was taken from a man aged 60 to 69 with active or convalescent COVID-19. In DNA, the CDR3 is TGTGCCAGCAGCTCGCCTCGGCGACTAGCGGGAGCAGGACAAGAGACCCAGTACTTC. Protein: CASSSPRRLAGAGQETQYF.